Each of the 21 T cell receptor beta chains below was sequenced from the same sample in a study of T cell responses to AZD1222 COVID-19 vaccine. The data were produced by immunoSEQ multiplex PCR, yet TCRdb's version contains in-frame clones alone and is incomplete. This table holds more than 150,000 clones, just under 90% found once. Sequencing used peripheral blood, obtained on day 0 of AZD1222 vaccination. The receptors here all came from an adult in good health.

This sequence joins TRBV7-9 and TRBJ1-1, with D hard to call. The germline V gene encodes CDR1 SEHNR and CDR2 FQNEAQ (reference sequence). V was trimmed by 6 bases and J by 1 base, leaving 9 bases between them. The CDR3 spans 13 residues. The CDR3 DNA sequence: TGTGCCAGCAGTCTCAGTGGGAACACTGAAGCTTTCTTT. It specifies CASSLSGNTEAFF.

The rearrangement joins TRBV7-8 to TRBJ1-5; perhaps TRBD1 as D (5 bases). There are 16 residues in the CDR3. Per the germline V gene, CDR1 is SGHVS and CDR2 is FQNEAQ. Trimming pared 5 bases from V and 3 bases from J, leaving 17 bases between. CDR3 region: CASSASRGTVNQPQHF. The CDR3 DNA is TGTGCCAGCAGCGCATCGAGAGGGACGGTCAATCAGCCCCAGCATTTT. Full variable domain (remainder filled in from reference TRBV7-8 and TRBJ1-5): GAGVSQSPRYKVAKRGQDVALRCDPISGHVSLFWYQQALGQGPEFLTYFQNEAQLDKSGLPSDRFFAERPEGSVSTLKIQRTQQEDSAVYLCASSASRGTVNQPQHFGDGTRLSIL.

V gene TRBV5-1 combines with J gene TRBJ2-5; D not certain. Looked up from germline, CDR1 is SGHRS and CDR2 is YFSETQ. Deletions cut 3 bases from V and 1 base from J, with 10 bases between. This CDR3 has 14 amino acids. The CDR3 is CASSSGPGQETQYF. CDR3 DNA: TGCGCCAGCAGCTCCGGACCGGGCCAAGAGACCCAGTACTTC.

The gene calls are TRBV5-1 and TRBJ1-4; D perhaps matches TRBD1 (6 bases). Trimming pared 2 bases from V and 6 bases from J, leaving 14 bases between. The CDR3 has 15 amino acids. Germline CDR1 is SGHRS and CDR2 is YFSETQ. The CDR3 sequence is CASSFTGQGDEKLFF. The CDR3 region has the DNA TGCGCCAGCAGCTTTACAGGGCAAGGGGATGAAAAACTGTTTTTT.

The V and J genes are TRBV2 and TRBJ1-6; no firm D call. Germline V gives CDR1 SNHLY, CDR2 FYNNEI. The V end lost 7 bases, the J end lost 4 bases, and 14 bases lay between the germline ends. CDR3 length equals 15 residues. Here the CDR3 reads CASNHRAVYNSPLHF. In nucleotides, the CDR3 is TGTGCCAGCAACCACCGGGCAGTGTATAATTCACCCCTCCACTTT.

This clone came up once. The V call is TRBV24-1, the J call TRBJ1-1; TRBD1 is a possible D gene (6 bases). The germline CDR1 and CDR2 sequences are KGHDR and SFDVKD. V was shortened by 5 bases and J by 1 base, with 10 bases between the two germline ends. The CDR3 length is 14 residues. The CDR3 loop is CATSGSQGNTEAFF. The CDR3 DNA reads as TGTGCCACCAGTGGTTCACAGGGGAACACTGAAGCTTTCTTT.

The V call is TRBV19, the J call TRBJ2-7; 10 nucleotides align to TRBD1. The germline V gene encodes CDR1 LNHDA and CDR2 SQIVND (reference sequence). The CDR3 spans 15 residues. Germline trimming cut 2 bases from V and 9 bases from J; bases unmatched to any gene: 10. CDR3 sequence (DNA): TGTGCCAGTAGTATACGCGGGGACAGGGGTTTCGGGCAGTACTTC. Translating gives CASSIRGDRGFGQYF.

The rearrangement joins TRBV10-3 to TRBJ1-2, with a weak D call TRBD1 (5 bases). Per germline, CDR1 ENHRY and CDR2 SYGVKD. The CDR3 covers 12 residues. The V gene lost 8 bases and the J gene lost 5 bases, with 12 bases spanning the gap. The CDR3 spells CAIGQGEYGYTF. In DNA, the CDR3 is TGTGCCATCGGTCAAGGGGAGTATGGCTACACCTTC.

The rearrangement joins TRBV19 to TRBJ2-3; a weak D match, TRBD2 (5 bases). The V end lost 4 bases, the J end lost 2 bases, and 13 bases lay between the germline ends. Germline CDR1 LNHDA, CDR2 SQIVND (reference sequence). This CDR3 has 15 amino acids. CDR3 DNA: TGTGCCAGTAGTACACGGACTGGGCACACAGATACGCAGTATTTT. It translates to CASSTRTGHTDTQYF.

The sample holds a few counts of this clone. The chain links TRBV7-9 to TRBJ2-1; 13 bases line up with TRBD2. This CDR3 has 18 amino acids. V lost 8 bases and J lost 8; bases outside the gene matches: 18. Germline loops: CDR1 SEHNR, CDR2 FQNEAQ (reference sequence). DNA for the CDR3: TGTGCCAGCCCCGGACTAGCGGGAGTAGGGCCCGAGGGCGATGAGCAGTTCTTC. This sequence encodes CASPGLAGVGPEGDEQFF.

This clone was counted between two and nine times. The rearrangement links TRBV2 to TRBJ2-7; the D call may be TRBD1 or TRBD2 (6 bases each). The CDR3 has 13 residues. Deletions cut 7 bases from V and 3 bases from J, with 13 bases between. Germline CDR1 is SNHLY and CDR2 is FYNNEI. The CDR3 sequence: CASTRDTIYEQYF. CDR3 nucleotides: TGTGCCAGCACGCGGGACACGATCTACGAGCAGTACTTC. Looking up the rest from reference TRBV2 and TRBJ2-7 gives the full variable domain: EPEVTQTPSHQVTQMGQEVILRCVPISNHLYFYWYRQILGQKVEFLVSFYNNEISEKSEIFDDQFSVERPDGSNFTLKIRSTKLEDSAMYFCASTRDTIYEQYFGPGTRLTVT.

The chain recombines TRBV28 with TRBJ1-5; tentative D call: TRBD1 (5 bases). Per germline, CDR1 MDHEN and CDR2 SYDVKM. The CDR3 spans 15 residues. The V and J ends lost 6 bases and 2 bases respectively, with 14 bases between them. In DNA form, the CDR3 reads TGTGCCAGCAGGCCTACAGGTGTTCGCAATCAGCCCCAGCATTTT. This codes for CASRPTGVRNQPQHF.

This rearrangement joins TRBV30 to TRBJ2-1, with a weak D call TRBD2 (5 bases). The CDR3 spans 15 residues. Germline lookup yields CDR1 GTSNPN and CDR2 SVGIG (reference sequence). Trimming left V 6 bases short and J 0 bases short, with 15 bases between. CDR3 sequence reads: CACLQDGVSYNEQFF. The CDR3 DNA is TGTGCCTGCCTCCAGGACGGGGTCTCCTACAATGAGCAGTTCTTC.

This clone was counted many times. This chain connects TRBV28 to TRBJ2-7; a weak D match, TRBD2 (6 bases). The germline V and J ends were trimmed by 7 bases and 5 bases, with 21 bases remaining between them. The CDR3 runs 15 residues. Germline CDR1 and CDR2: MDHEN and SYDVKM. CDR3 protein: CASIHRTAWEDEQYF. The CDR3, as DNA: TGTGCCAGCATACACCGGACGGCCTGGGAGGACGAGCAGTACTTC.

This chain uses TRBV6-5 with TRBJ2-6; TRBD2 is a possible D gene (5 bases). The CDR3 spans 16 residues. Trimming removed 0 bases from V and 3 bases from J, with 9 bases in between. Germline V gene sequence: CDR1 MNHEY, CDR2 SVGAGI. The CDR3, as DNA: TGTGCCAGCAGTTACTCGCACGGGGTTGGGGCCAACGTCCTGACTTTC. This sequence encodes CASSYSHGVGANVLTF.

This chain links TRBV15 with TRBJ1-3; no reliable D call. V gave up 0 bases and J gave up 4 bases, with 10 bases separating them. This CDR3 region has 15 residues. Germline loops: CDR1 LNHNV, CDR2 YYDKDF (reference sequence). The CDR3 nucleotides read TGTGCCACCAGCAGAGATCTAGCTACGGGAAACACCATATATTTT. Translating gives CATSRDLATGNTIYF.

The chain couples TRBV29-1 to TRBJ2-2; the D is unclear. Germline V gives CDR1 SQVTM, CDR2 ANQGSEA. Trimming removed 4 bases at V and 5 bases at J, with 14 bases between. CDR3 length: 14 residues. Here the CDR3 reads CSVATTRTTGELFF. The CDR3 DNA is TGCAGCGTTGCTACTACCCGAACAACCGGGGAGCTGTTTTTT.

The rearrangement uses TRBV5-1 and TRBJ2-2; TRBD2 aligns across 8 bases. The CDR3 length is 15 residues. The V segment lost 7 bases and the J segment 0 bases; nucleotides outside the gene matches: 5. CDR1 is SGHRS, CDR2 YFSETQ, per germline. The CDR3 bases are TGCGCCAGCCTGCGGGGGGCATCGAACACCGGGGAGCTGTTTTTT. Its translation: CASLRGASNTGELFF.

J is TRBJ1-2 and V is TRBV7-2; 10 bases match TRBD1. After removal of 5 bases from V and 6 bases from J, the junction contained 6 bases not matched to a gene. Germline V gives CDR1 SGHTA, CDR2 FQGNSA. The CDR3 length is 14 residues. Here the CDR3 reads CASSPDRGFNGYTF. The CDR3 DNA sequence: TGTGCCAGCAGCCCGGACAGGGGGTTCAATGGCTACACCTTC.

The V call is TRBV5-1, the J call TRBJ2-7, with TRBD1 as a possible D gene (6 bases). V gave up 4 bases and J gave up 1 base, with 15 bases separating them. There are 15 residues in the CDR3. The germline gives CDR1 SGHRS, CDR2 YFSETQ. The CDR3 sequence is CASSINRVASYEQYF. CDR3 bases: TGCGCCAGCAGCATAAACAGGGTGGCATCCTACGAGCAGTACTTC.

The rearrangement links TRBV7-3 to TRBJ1-1, with D perhaps matching TRBD1 (6 bases). Germline V gene data show CDR1 as SGHTA and CDR2 as FQGTGA. The CDR3 is 14 residues long. Between the trimmed V and J ends, which lost 1 base and 7 bases, there was a span of 13 bases. The CDR3 nucleotides are TGTGCCAGCAGCTTAAACCCCGGGACACTTGAAGCTTTCTTT. Translating it yields CASSLNPGTLEAFF.